The rows below give T cell receptor beta chains drawn from one sample of a study of blood T cell repertoires in COVID-19. Generated by immunoSEQ multiplex PCR, the TCRdb table keeps only in-frame clones and is missing some. The sample carries 350,000 to 400,000 clones, roughly 90% recorded once. Sequencing used PBMCs or T cells enriched from blood (not recorded which). Receptors originate from a woman in her 30s with acute COVID-19. Both conserved end residues are part of each CDR3. The order of the fields is V gene, D gene, J gene, clone size, CDR3 length, CDR3 DNA, CDR3 protein. D genes are given only for firm matches. The size field is filled for only some rows; it gives once, few, many or a size class.

V gene: TRBV6-5; D gene: TRBD1; J gene: TRBJ1-5; clone size: .; CDR3 length: 15; CDR3 DNA: TGTGCCAGCAGGGGACAGGGGCTCGGGAATCAGCCCCAGCATTTT; CDR3 protein: CASRGQGLGNQPQHF
V gene: TRBV7-2; D gene: .; J gene: TRBJ1-2; clone size: .; CDR3 length: 13; CDR3 DNA: TGTGCCAGCAGCTTAGGGACAGTCTATGGCTACACCTTC; CDR3 protein: CASSLGTVYGYTF
V gene: TRBV5-1; D gene: TRBD2; J gene: TRBJ2-1; clone size: once; CDR3 length: 17; CDR3 DNA: TGCGCCAGCAGCCCTAGCGGGGGGGCCCCCTCCTACAATGAGCAGTTCTTC; CDR3 protein: CASSPSGGAPSYNEQFF
V gene: TRBV13; D gene: TRBD1; J gene: TRBJ2-7; clone size: .; CDR3 length: 13; CDR3 DNA: TGTGCCAGCAGGGGACAGGGACCCTACGAGCAGTACTTC; CDR3 protein: CASRGQGPYEQYF
V gene: TRBV10-1; D gene: TRBD2; J gene: TRBJ2-1; clone size: .; CDR3 length: 16; CDR3 DNA: TGCGCCAGCAGTGAGGGGAACGGGGGGGCCTACAATGAGCAGTTCTTC; CDR3 protein: CASSEGNGGAYNEQFF
V gene: TRBV18; D gene: TRBD2; J gene: TRBJ2-3; clone size: .; CDR3 length: 15; CDR3 DNA: TGTGCCAGCTCACCAAGGACTAGCGGCACAGATACGCAGTATTTT; CDR3 protein: CASSPRTSGTDTQYF
V gene: TRBV18; D gene: TRBD1; J gene: TRBJ2-1; clone size: .; CDR3 length: 18; CDR3 DNA: TGTGCCAGCTCCCTCCGTGGGACAGGGGTAGGCTCCTACAATGAGCAGTTCTTC; CDR3 protein: CASSLRGTGVGSYNEQFF
V gene: TRBV30; D gene: .; J gene: TRBJ1-5; clone size: .; CDR3 length: 13; CDR3 DNA: TGTGCCTGGAGTGTCCAGGGAAATCAGCCCCAGCATTTT; CDR3 protein: CAWSVQGNQPQHF
V gene: TRBV11-2; D gene: TRBD2; J gene: TRBJ2-7; clone size: .; CDR3 length: 15; CDR3 DNA: TGTGCCAGCAGCCCCGGGACTAGCGGGACCTACGAGCAGTACTTC; CDR3 protein: CASSPGTSGTYEQYF
V gene: TRBV3-1/TRBV3-2; D gene: .; J gene: TRBJ1-1; clone size: .; CDR3 length: 15; CDR3 DNA: TGTGCCAGCAGCCCCTGGGGGGACCTGAACACTGAAGCTTTCTTT; CDR3 protein: CASSPWGDLNTEAFF
V gene: TRBV18; D gene: .; J gene: TRBJ2-1; clone size: .; CDR3 length: 15; CDR3 DNA: TGTGCCAGCTCACCGACCGGACTCCCAGGCCATGAGCAGTTCTTC; CDR3 protein: CASSPTGLPGHEQFF
V gene: TRBV6-5; D gene: TRBD1; J gene: TRBJ1-4; clone size: .; CDR3 length: 14; CDR3 DNA: TGTGCCAGCAGTTTACAGGGGGTAGGCATGGAACTGTTTTTT; CDR3 protein: CASSLQGVGMELFF
V gene: TRBV5-1; D gene: .; J gene: TRBJ1-4; clone size: .; CDR3 length: 15; CDR3 DNA: TGCGCCAGCAGCCACGACAGGCCTCCTAATGAAAAACTGTTTTTT; CDR3 protein: CASSHDRPPNEKLFF
V gene: TRBV28; D gene: .; J gene: TRBJ1-5; clone size: .; CDR3 length: 11; CDR3 DNA: TGTGCCAGCAGTTTCCGTCAGCCCCAGCATTTT; CDR3 protein: CASSFRQPQHF
V gene: TRBV5-5; D gene: TRBD1; J gene: TRBJ1-1; clone size: .; CDR3 length: 16; CDR3 DNA: TGTGCCAGCAGCCAGAAGACAGGGGGAAGGGTTACTGAAGCTTTCTTT; CDR3 protein: CASSQKTGGRVTEAFF
V gene: TRBV10-1; D gene: .; J gene: TRBJ2-1; clone size: .; CDR3 length: 15; CDR3 DNA: TGCGCCAGCAGTGACGGGGGAGCCACCTACAATGAGCAGTTCTTC; CDR3 protein: CASSDGGATYNEQFF
V gene: TRBV24-1; D gene: .; J gene: TRBJ1-5; clone size: .; CDR3 length: 15; CDR3 DNA: TGTGCCACCAGTGAAAGGGGCCTGAGAAATCAGCCCCAGCATTTT; CDR3 protein: CATSERGLRNQPQHF
V gene: TRBV25-1; D gene: .; J gene: TRBJ1-3; clone size: .; CDR3 length: 15; CDR3 DNA: TGTGCCAGCAGTGACAGAATTTACTCTGGAAACACCATATATTTT; CDR3 protein: CASSDRIYSGNTIYF
V gene: TRBV6-5; D gene: TRBD1; J gene: TRBJ1-6; clone size: .; CDR3 length: 14; CDR3 DNA: TGTGCCAGCAGATTGACAGGGTCTAATTCACCCCTCCACTTT; CDR3 protein: CASRLTGSNSPLHF
V gene: TRBV5-8; D gene: TRBD1; J gene: TRBJ1-1; clone size: .; CDR3 length: 17; CDR3 DNA: TGTGCCAGCAGCACTAGACAGGGTAGCGTTCGGAACACTGAAGCTTTCTTT; CDR3 protein: CASSTRQGSVRNTEAFF
V gene: TRBV2; D gene: TRBD2; J gene: TRBJ2-2; clone size: .; CDR3 length: 13; CDR3 DNA: TGTGCCAGCAGTCGCGGGGGGATCGGGGAGCTGTTTTTT; CDR3 protein: CASSRGGIGELFF
V gene: TRBV7-3; D gene: TRBD1; J gene: TRBJ1-6; clone size: once; CDR3 length: 16; CDR3 DNA: TGTGCCAGCAGCCGCAACTCACAGGGGAGCAATTCACCCCTCCACTTT; CDR3 protein: CASSRNSQGSNSPLHF
V gene: TRBV9; D gene: .; J gene: TRBJ2-7; clone size: .; CDR3 length: 14; CDR3 DNA: TGTGCCAGCAGCGAGGGGGGACAGAACTACGAGCAGTACTTC; CDR3 protein: CASSEGGQNYEQYF
V gene: TRBV5-1; D gene: .; J gene: TRBJ1-2; clone size: .; CDR3 length: 13; CDR3 DNA: TGCGCCAGCAGCGCGCTCGGGGACTATGGCTACACCTTC; CDR3 protein: CASSALGDYGYTF